One and the same sample provided the 26 T cell receptor beta chains below, sequenced in a study of T-cell reconstitution after alpha-beta-depleted transplantation in children. For TCRbeta, the library was prepared with unique molecular identifiers. TCRdb reanalysed the PCR reads using MiXCR and keeps one entry per CDR3 protein. In the table there are over 85,000 distinct CDR3 sequences, approximately 6% of which are singletons. Sequenced material: PBMCs, mostly from graft donor cells, taken 60 days after TCRalphabeta/CD19-depleted stem cell transplant. The receptors originated from a female patient aged 2-9 years who had a stem cell transplant for Fanconi anemia, so the T cells may come from the graft donor.

This clonotype occurred many times. CDR3 nucleotide sequence: TGTGCCACCAGTGCAGGGTTGGGAGCCAAAAACATTCAGTACTTC. The encoded protein is CATSAGLGAKNIQYF. V and J are TRBV24-1 and TRBJ2-4; a weak D match, TRBD1 (5 bases). V gave up 5 bases and J gave up 0 bases, with 10 bases separating them. Germline loops: CDR1 KGHDR, CDR2 SFDVKD. The CDR3 spans 15 residues.

This clonotype was seen ten or more times. The chain recombines TRBV6-1 with TRBJ2-7, with D hard to call. Germline V gives CDR1 MNHNS, CDR2 SASEGT. The CDR3 totals 13 residues. With 6 bases removed from V and 4 bases from J, the gap between germline ends came to 13 bases. This CDR3 reads CASSGLPGYEQYF. CDR3 sequence (DNA): TGTGCCAGCAGCGGGCTCCCAGGTTACGAGCAGTACTTC.

This chain links TRBV2 with TRBJ2-1, with D perhaps TRBD2 (6 bases). V lost 4 bases, J lost 0 bases, and 13 bases lay in between. Per the germline V gene, CDR1 is SNHLY and CDR2 is FYNNEI. This CDR3 comprises 16 residues. The CDR3 sequence: CASSVSKEGSYNEQFF. In nucleotides, the CDR3 is TGTGCCAGCAGTGTTAGCAAGGAGGGCTCCTACAATGAGCAGTTCTTC.

This clonotype was detected many times. The chain is built from TRBV9 and TRBJ2-3; 8 bases fit TRBD2. The CDR3 covers 14 residues. J gave up 4 bases and V 6 bases, and 7 bases lay outside the gene matches. Germline assignment: CDR1 SGDLS and CDR2 YYNGEE. Written as DNA, the CDR3 is TGTGCCAGCAATAGCGGGATAACATCAGATACGCAGTATTTT. Encoded protein: CASNSGITSDTQYF.

This clonotype turned up a few times. This sequence joins TRBV18 and TRBJ2-5; no definite D call. This CDR3 region has 14 residues. In germline, CDR1 is KGHSH, CDR2 LQKENI. The ends were cut back, 5 bases at V and 5 bases at J, with 15 bases in the middle. DNA for the CDR3: TGTGCCAGCTCATCGCTAACGGCATGGGAGACCCAGTACTTC. Amino acid sequence: CASSSLTAWETQYF.

This clonotype was seen only a few times. The chain combines TRBV3-1 with TRBJ2-7, with 8 positions matching TRBD1. Germline V gene sequence: CDR1 LGHDT, CDR2 YNNKEL (reference sequence). V was pared by 2 bases and J by 1 base, with 1 base of the junction left unmatched. The CDR3 has 14 amino acids. The DNA of the CDR3 is TGTGCCAGCAGCCAAACAGGGGGGTCCTACGAGCAGTACTTC. Translated, it gives CASSQTGGSYEQYF.

V and J are TRBV28 and TRBJ1-1; TRBD1 matches 8 bases. The CDR3 is 16 residues long. CDR1 is MDHEN, CDR2 SYDVKM, per germline. V was clipped by 3 bases and J by 0 bases; unmatched bases: 6. CDR3 in amino acids: CASSLTGALMNTEAFF. The CDR3 nucleotides are TGTGCCAGCAGTTTGACAGGGGCCTTGATGAACACTGAAGCTTTCTTT.

This clonotype has ten or more counts. This chain connects TRBV10-3 to TRBJ2-7; TRBD1 aligns across 7 bases. J gave up 1 base and V 6 bases, and 6 bases lay outside the gene matches. CDR3 length: 14 residues. Germline values: CDR1 ENHRY, CDR2 SYGVKD. The CDR3 is CAIRGQAASYEQYF. The CDR3 DNA reads as TGTGCCATCAGAGGACAGGCGGCATCCTACGAGCAGTACTTC.

This clonotype was observed at least ten times. CDR3 sequence (DNA): TGTGCCAGCAGTTTTAAGGGGGGGGTAGGCTATGGCTACACCTTC. It yields the protein CASSFKGGVGYGYTF. V usage is TRBV27 and J usage is TRBJ1-2, with D possibly TRBD1 on 6 matching bases. V was clipped by 3 bases and J by 4 bases, with 15 bases between them. CDR1 and CDR2 (germline): MNHEY, SMNVEV (reference sequence). The CDR3 covers 15 residues.

This clonotype was observed many times. The chain uses TRBV19 and TRBJ2-7, with D unclear. Trimming took 0 bases from V and 1 from J, leaving 7 bases between them. CDR3 length: 14 residues. Germline V lookup: CDR1 LNHDA, CDR2 SQIVND (reference sequence). The CDR3 DNA reads TGTGCCAGTAGTATAGATGGCAGGTCCTACGAGCAGTACTTC. Encoded protein: CASSIDGRSYEQYF.

This clonotype was counted a few times. The rearrangement links TRBV4-2 to TRBJ1-2; 10 bases are shared with TRBD1. V shed 1 base, J shed 8 bases, and the junction held 7 bases outside the gene matches. Germline values: CDR1 LGHNA, CDR2 YNFKEQ. The CDR3 is 15 residues long. The DNA of the CDR3 is TGTGCCAGCAGCCAAGCCGGCGGGACAGGGGACGGCTACACCTTC. Translating it yields CASSQAGGTGDGYTF.

This clonotype was counted ten times or more. The chain uses TRBV20-1 and TRBJ2-2; a weak D match, TRBD1 (6 bases). This CDR3 has 11 residues. The V end lost 4 bases, the J end lost 8 bases, and 8 bases lay between the germline ends. Germline lookup yields CDR1 DFQATT and CDR2 SNEGSKA (reference sequence). CDR3 sequence: CSATGVGELFF. In DNA, the CDR3 is TGCAGTGCTACAGGGGTAGGGGAGCTGTTTTTT.

This clonotype was observed a few times. The V call is TRBV5-6, the J call TRBJ2-5; TRBD1 aligns across 8 bases. V was pared by 4 bases and J by 4 bases, with 12 bases of the junction left unmatched. CDR1 is SGHDT and CDR2 is YYEEEE in the germline V gene. The CDR3 is 16 amino acids. In nucleotides, the CDR3 is TGTGCCAGCAGCGCTTTACCGACAGGGGTAGGAGAGACCCAGTACTTC. It codes for CASSALPTGVGETQYF.

The chain uses TRBV5-8 and TRBJ2-3, with a weak D call TRBD1 (7 bases). The CDR3 is made up of 14 amino acids. Germline V gene lookup returns CDR1 SGHTS and CDR2 YDEGEE. V gave up 0 bases and J gave up 8 bases, with 13 bases separating them. The CDR3 sequence: CASSLVNRGLTQYF. CDR3 DNA: TGTGCCAGCAGCTTGGTGAACAGGGGACTTACGCAGTATTTT.

This clonotype has a handful of counts. The chain recombines TRBV30 with TRBJ2-7; 11 nucleotides align to TRBD1. V lost 5 bases, J lost 0 bases, and 6 bases stayed unmatched. The CDR3 spans 15 residues. CDR1 and CDR2 from the germline V gene are GTSNPN and SVGIG (reference sequence). This CDR3 is CAWGYGTGGSYEQYF. CDR3 nucleotides: TGTGCCTGGGGCTACGGGACAGGGGGCTCCTACGAGCAGTACTTC.

Ten or more counts support this clonotype. This chain links TRBV5-1 with TRBJ2-1; 9 nucleotides align to TRBD2. The V and J ends lost 4 bases and 6 bases, in that order; junction bases with no gene match: 8. CDR3 length: 15 residues. Germline V gene sequence: CDR1 SGHRS, CDR2 YFSETQ. The CDR3 reads CASSHPGTSINEQFF. The CDR3 DNA is TGCGCCAGCAGCCACCCCGGGACTAGCATCAATGAGCAGTTCTTC. The full variable domain, in which reference TRBV5-1 and TRBJ2-1 provide the parts outside the CDR3, is KAGVTQTPRYLIKTRGQQVTLSCSPISGHRSVSWYQQTPGQGLQFLFEYFSETQRNKGNFPGRFSGRQFSNSRSEMNVSTLELGDSALYLCASSHPGTSINEQFFGPGTRLTVL.

There are many counts of this clonotype. The chain combines TRBV3-1 with TRBJ2-3, with 8 bases identical to TRBD2. V lost 4 bases to trimming and J lost 8 bases; unmatched junction nucleotides: 11. The germline V gene has CDR1 LGHDT and CDR2 YNNKEL (reference sequence). The length of the CDR3 is 15 residues. Here the CDR3 reads CASSPFASGFATQYF. Written as DNA, the CDR3 is TGTGCCAGCAGCCCCTTTGCTAGCGGGTTTGCTACGCAGTATTTT.

This CDR3 reads CASSFGLANYNEQFF. The DNA of the CDR3 is TGCGCCAGCAGCTTCGGCCTAGCTAACTACAATGAGCAGTTCTTC. The V call is TRBV5-1, the J call TRBJ2-1, with a weak D call TRBD2 (5 bases). The CDR3 covers 15 residues. Per the germline V gene, CDR1 is SGHRS and CDR2 is YFSETQ. The V gene lost 2 bases and the J gene lost 3 bases, with 12 bases spanning the gap.

This clonotype has more than one count but fewer than ten. The chain couples TRBV5-1 to TRBJ2-5, with 8 bases matching TRBD1. The CDR3 contains 16 residues. Trimming removed 2 bases from V and 2 bases from J; junction bases left unmatched: 8. Germline lookup yields CDR1 SGHRS and CDR2 YFSETQ. The CDR3 spells CASSLPGGRAQETQYF. DNA for the CDR3: TGCGCCAGCAGCTTACCAGGGGGCCGGGCTCAAGAGACCCAGTACTTC.

This clonotype was seen many times. V gene TRBV6-1 combines with J gene TRBJ2-7, with D possibly TRBD2 on 6 matching bases. V lost 6 bases to trimming and J lost 2 bases, with 14 bases between them. CDR1 and CDR2 (germline): MNHNS, SASEGT. The CDR3 consists of 14 residues. CDR3 sequence reads: CASSDAGKTYEQYF. In nucleotides, the CDR3 is TGTGCCAGCAGCGACGCGGGGAAAACCTACGAGCAGTACTTC.

V usage is TRBV29-1 and J usage is TRBJ2-7; maybe TRBD2 (5 bases). Germline assignment: CDR1 SQVTM and CDR2 ANQGSEA. With 4 bases removed from V and 6 bases from J, the gap between germline ends came to 13 bases. The CDR3 loop spans 12 amino acids. The CDR3 coding sequence is TGCAGCGTTGGGAGGCCCTCGGGCGAGCAGTACTTC. This codes for CSVGRPSGEQYF.

This clonotype appeared many times. CDR3 in amino acids: CASTIQGARTGELFF. The CDR3 region has the DNA TGTGCCAGCACCATACAGGGGGCGAGGACCGGGGAGCTGTTTTTT. The rearrangement joins TRBV12-3 or TRBV12-4 to TRBJ2-2; 9 nucleotides match TRBD1. After removal of 7 bases from V and 5 bases from J, the junction contained 8 bases not matched to a gene. This CDR3 contains 15 residues.

This clonotype was seen many times. This chain connects TRBV2 to TRBJ2-5; D ambiguous. V lost 4 bases to trimming and J lost 5 bases, with 11 bases between them. Germline CDR1 reads SNHLY; CDR2 reads FYNNEI. The CDR3 totals 13 residues. CDR3 coding DNA: TGTGCCAGCAGTGTTTTGGCTCTCGAGACCCAGTACTTC. Amino acids: CASSVLALETQYF.

This clonotype came up many times. CDR3 sequence (DNA): TGTGCCAGCAGTAAGCAGGGCTACGAGCAGTACTTC. Translation gives CASSKQGYEQYF. This chain links TRBV6-5 with TRBJ2-7, with TRBD1 as a possible D gene (5 bases). V gave up 5 bases and J gave up 3 bases, with 8 bases separating them. Germline lookup yields CDR1 MNHEY and CDR2 SVGAGI. This CDR3 comprises 12 residues.

The genes are TRBV4-1 and TRBJ2-1; 11 nucleotides line up with TRBD2. Germline assignment: CDR1 MGHRA and CDR2 YSYEKL. The CDR3 contains 18 residues. The trim removed 0 bases at V and 4 bases at J, leaving 8 bases unmatched. The chain's CDR3 is CASSQERVTSGIYNEQFF. The CDR3 region has the DNA TGCGCCAGCAGCCAAGAGAGGGTGACTAGCGGGATTTACAATGAGCAGTTCTTC.

This clonotype was counted ten times or more. The CDR3 nucleotides are TGCGCCAGCAGCTTGGGTAGTGCCGGGGACACCGGGGAGCTGTTTTTT. Residues: CASSLGSAGDTGELFF. The chain couples TRBV5-1 to TRBJ2-2, with a weak D call TRBD2 (5 bases). CDR3 size: 16 residues. With 0 bases removed from V and 3 bases from J, the gap between germline ends came to 12 bases. The V gene's germline CDR1 is SGHRS and CDR2 YFSETQ.